This TCR beta chain was identified in a study of post-analysis software for immune sequencing data. The overall study: Relapsing-remitting, secondary progressive and progressive-relapsing forms of multiple sclerosis all featured among disease courses.

The junction had 9 bases not matched to a gene; V was cut back by 7 bases and J by 13 bases. Per the germline V gene, CDR1 is SGHVS and CDR2 is FNYEAQ. This CDR3 has 13 residues. Built from TCR beta cDNA, the libraries had unique molecular identifiers in them. MiXCR, applied by TCRdb to the PCR reads, yields one record per CDR3 protein. The sample has fewer than 850,000 distinct CDR3 sequences, 40% to 55% seen once; the top ten hold roughly 4.9%. Study findings and constraints: Normalized Chao1 diversity was significantly reduced in patients versus controls. Roughly five TRBV segments, including TRBV5-6, TRBV5-1 and TRBV20-1, were more frequent in patients than controls. By F measure, samples from a shared preparation batch strongly co-clustered.

As concerns this clonotype: Its antigen remains unknown.

This clonotype originated in a girl aged 5-17 years with multiple sclerosis. The chain recombines TRBV7-6 with TRBJ2-1, with 11 bases lining up with TRBD2. Sequenced input: blood. The DNA for the CDR3 is TGTGCCAGCACGGAGAGTAGCGGGAGGGCTCAGTTCTTC. Translated, it gives CASTESSGRAQFF.